The 27 T cell receptor beta chains listed next were all sequenced from one sample in a study of T cell responses to AZD1222 COVID-19 vaccine. This table comes from immunoSEQ multiplex PCR, and its TCRdb copy is limited to in-frame clones, with some not included. The top ten clones hold about 7% of a sample with about 60,000 clones, 84% of them seen once. The material was peripheral blood, obtained on day 0 of AZD1222 vaccination. The receptors here all came from an adult in good health.

The V call is TRBV7-2, the J call TRBJ2-1, with unresolved D. CDR3 length: 14 amino acids. V was cut by 4 bases and J by 6 bases, with 13 bases left in between. CDR1 and CDR2 from the germline V gene are SGHTA and FQGNSA. CDR3 protein: CASSSSWASNEQFF. CDR3 DNA sequence: TGTGCCAGCAGCTCCAGTTGGGCCAGCAATGAGCAGTTCTTC. The variable domain in full, completed from reference TRBV7-2 and TRBJ2-1, reads GAGVSQSPSNKVTEKGKDVELRCDPISGHTALYWYRQSLGQGLEFLIYFQGNSAPDKSGLPSDRFSAERTGGSVSTLTIQRTQQEDSAVYLCASSSSWASNEQFFGPGTRLTVL.

The chain links TRBV6-4 to TRBJ2-2; 8 nucleotides agree with TRBD1. V was clipped by 5 bases and J by 3 bases; unmatched bases: 5. This CDR3 is 15 amino acids long. Per the germline V gene, CDR1 is MRHNA and CDR2 is SNTAGT. This chain's CDR3 is CASSPGQGYTGELFF. DNA of the CDR3: TGTGCCAGCAGTCCAGGACAGGGATACACCGGGGAGCTGTTTTTT.

The chain couples TRBV11-2 to TRBJ1-2; D is uncertain. The CDR3 is 13 residues long. Trimming removed 5 bases from V and 2 bases from J, with 9 bases in between. CDR1 is SGHAT and CDR2 is FQNNGV in the germline V gene. CDR3 sequence: CASSPQENYGYTF. In DNA form, the CDR3 reads TGTGCCAGCAGCCCGCAGGAAAACTATGGCTACACCTTC.

This chain joins TRBV24-1 and TRBJ2-7; 10 nucleotides line up with TRBD1. The CDR3 contains 15 residues. The V and J ends lost 4 bases and 3 bases, in that order; junction bases with no gene match: 5. Germline V gene sequence: CDR1 KGHDR, CDR2 SFDVKD. The CDR3 spells CATSDSRDRGYEQYF. In DNA, the CDR3 is TGTGCCACCAGTGACTCCCGGGACAGGGGCTACGAGCAGTACTTC.

This rearrangement joins TRBV4-1 to TRBJ1-6; no reliable D call. The germline V gene has CDR1 MGHRA and CDR2 YSYEKL. This CDR3 has 20 amino acids. The V and J ends lost 5 bases and 0 bases respectively, with 23 bases between them. The CDR3 nucleotides are TGCGCCAGCAGCTCTCATGAAGAATGGAATCCAAGCTCCTATAATTCACCCCTCCACTTT. It encodes CASSSHEEWNPSSYNSPLHF.

The CDR3 DNA reads as TGTGCCAGCAGTTACGACAGGGGGACCTTGAACACTGAAGCTTTCTTT. Translated: CASSYDRGTLNTEAFF. V usage is TRBV6-2 or TRBV6-3 and J usage is TRBJ1-1, with TRBD1 matching over 9 bases. Trimming removed 2 bases from V and 0 bases from J; junction bases left unmatched: 4. Germline V gene lookup returns CDR1 MNHEY and CDR2 SVGEGT. The CDR3 contains 16 residues.

This clone was detected only a few times. The chain is built from TRBV2 and TRBJ1-1; TRBD1 matches 7 bases. Trimming at V came to 6 bases and at J to 2 bases, leaving 6 bases not matched to a gene. The CDR3 has 14 residues. CDR1 is SNHLY, CDR2 FYNNEI, per germline. The DNA of the CDR3 is TGTGCCAGCAGGCACCAGGGGGTAAACACTGAAGCTTTCTTT. It encodes CASRHQGVNTEAFF.

V gene TRBV30 combines with J gene TRBJ2-7, with D perhaps given as TRBD1 or TRBD2 (6 bases each). The CDR3 covers 11 residues. Trimming removed 2 bases at V and 6 bases at J, with 8 bases between. Germline V gives CDR1 GTSNPN, CDR2 SVGIG (reference sequence). In DNA form, the CDR3 reads TGTGCCTGGAGTTGGGGGGCCGAGCAGTACTTC. Its protein is CAWSWGAEQYF.

CDR3 coding DNA: TGTGCCAGCAGCGCGGGACAGGGGTCCTACGAGCAGTACTTC. It translates to CASSAGQGSYEQYF. The chain has TRBV11-2 and TRBJ2-7; TRBD1 matches 10 bases. Germline values: CDR1 SGHAT, CDR2 FQNNGV. The trim removed 5 bases at V and 1 base at J, leaving 2 bases unmatched. This CDR3 is built from 14 residues.

J is TRBJ1-6 and V is TRBV5-4, with D perhaps matching TRBD1 (5 bases). In germline, CDR1 is SGHNT, CDR2 YYREEE (reference sequence). The CDR3 consists of 13 residues. V was shortened by 4 bases and J by 6 bases, with 8 bases between the two germline ends. CDR3 DNA sequence: TGTGCCAGCAGCACGGGGGTTAATTCACCCCTCCACTTT. As protein: CASSTGVNSPLHF.

The chain employs TRBV6-5 and TRBJ1-2, with 7 bases that match TRBD1. CDR3 length: 13 amino acids. Germline CDR1 and CDR2: MNHEY and SVGAGI. Unmatched junction bases numbered 9, after V lost 4 bases and J lost 10 bases. The DNA of the CDR3 is TGTGCCAGCAGTTCGGGACAGTTCACGCCCTACACCTTC. Translated: CASSSGQFTPYTF.

The CDR3 DNA sequence: TGTGCCAGCAGCCCCTCCAGGGCCTACAATGAGCAGTTCTTC. As protein: CASSPSRAYNEQFF. The chain carries TRBV7-8 and TRBJ2-1; D might be TRBD1 (5 bases). Per germline, CDR1 SGHVS and CDR2 FQNEAQ. The CDR3 spans 14 residues. V was shortened by 5 bases and J by 2 bases, with 10 bases between the two germline ends.

In its sample, this clone was seen a few times. The gene calls are TRBV15 and TRBJ1-5, with TRBD1 identical over 9 bases. CDR1 LNHNV and CDR2 YYDKDF come from the germline V gene (reference sequence). This CDR3 has 15 amino acids. Trimming at V came to 3 bases and at J to 6 bases, leaving 6 bases not matched to a gene. The CDR3 is CATSSSGQGSQPQHF. The DNA of the CDR3 is TGTGCCACCAGCAGTTCGGGACAGGGATCTCAGCCCCAGCATTTT. Full variable domain (missing parts from reference TRBV15 and TRBJ1-5): DAMVIQNPRYQVTQFGKPVTLSCSQTLNHNVMYWYQQKSSQAPKLLFHYYDKDFNNEADTPDNFQSRRPNTSFCFLDIRSPGLGDTAMYLCATSSSGQGSQPQHFGDGTRLSIL.

The V call is TRBV19, the J call TRBJ2-2, with 9 bases aligning to TRBD1. CDR1 LNHDA and CDR2 SQIVND come from the germline V gene (reference sequence). The ends lost 7 bases at V and 5 bases at J; junction bases unmatched: 11. The CDR3 totals 16 residues. CDR3 nucleotides: TGTGCCAGTACCCCGGACAGGGGTCATACTACCGGGGAGCTGTTTTTT. This gives the protein CASTPDRGHTTGELFF. Using reference TRBV19 and TRBJ2-2 for the parts outside the CDR3, the full variable domain is DGGITQSPKYLFRKEGQNVTLSCEQNLNHDAMYWYRQDPGQGLRLIYYSQIVNDFQKGDIAEGYSVSREKKESFPLTVTSAQKNPTAFYLCASTPDRGHTTGELFFGEGSRLTVL.

Only a few counts were recorded for this clone. The chain uses TRBV2 and TRBJ2-5, with 8 bases aligning to TRBD1. V shed 0 bases and J 4 bases; nucleotides not matched to a gene: 4. CDR1 and CDR2 (germline): SNHLY, FYNNEI. This CDR3 has 15 amino acids. CDR3 region: CASSEARGPGETQYF. The DNA of the CDR3 is TGTGCCAGCAGTGAAGCCAGGGGGCCTGGAGAGACCCAGTACTTC.

The chain has TRBV6-5 and TRBJ1-2, with no clear D. Germline CDR1 reads MNHEY; CDR2 reads SVGAGI. The V gene lost 7 bases and the J gene lost 4 bases, with 16 bases spanning the gap. The length of the CDR3 is 14 residues. The CDR3 nucleotides are TGTGCCAGCATAGGCCCTGCGTCAGTCTATGGCTACACCTTC. It specifies CASIGPASVYGYTF.

This rearrangement joins TRBV7-6 to TRBJ2-7; perhaps TRBD2 as D (6 bases). Trimming shortened V by 4 bases and J by 2 bases, and 21 bases separated the two germline ends. This CDR3 is 17 amino acids long. Germline lookup yields CDR1 SGHVS and CDR2 FNYEAQ. CDR3 sequence (DNA): TGTGCCAGCAGCTCTCTACGGGGGTCGGGGCGAACCTACGAGCAGTACTTC. Amino acid sequence: CASSSLRGSGRTYEQYF.

The rearrangement uses TRBV2 and TRBJ2-7; possible D gene TRBD2, 7 bases. Germline values: CDR1 SNHLY, CDR2 FYNNEI. The CDR3 extends over 13 amino acids. Trimming cost V 8 bases and J 9 bases, with 20 bases left between them. Written as DNA, the CDR3 is TGTGCCAGCTTGCCGGGGGGCCCCGACGGGCAGTACTTC. Its translation: CASLPGGPDGQYF.

This rearrangement joins TRBV13 to TRBJ1-2; TRBD1 is a possible D gene (6 bases). CDR1 PRHDT and CDR2 FYEKMQ come from the germline V gene (reference sequence). Trimming removed 6 bases from V and 9 bases from J, with 20 bases in between. The CDR3 loop spans 14 amino acids. CDR3 in DNA: TGTGCCAGCAGTAATCCTAGGCAGGGGATAAGCTACACCTTC. Translating it yields CASSNPRQGISYTF.

This chain joins TRBV7-2 and TRBJ1-2; D perhaps matches TRBD1 (6 bases). This CDR3 contains 13 residues. Germline CDR1 is SGHTA and CDR2 is FQGNSA. Between the trimmed V and J ends, which lost 1 base and 4 bases, there was a span of 7 bases. The CDR3 is CASSLDRVYGYTF. CDR3 nucleotides: TGTGCCAGCAGCTTAGACAGGGTCTATGGCTACACCTTC.

The V gene is TRBV29-1, the J gene TRBJ1-2, with D unclear. Trimming took off 0 bases at V and 6 bases at J, with 11 bases between the two ends. Germline-derived CDR1 and CDR2 are SQVTM and ANQGSEA. The CDR3 sequence is 13 residues long. CDR3 region: CSVEDRTENGYTF. CDR3 bases: TGCAGCGTTGAAGACCGGACTGAGAATGGCTACACCTTC.

V is TRBV7-2 and J is TRBJ1-4; D is possibly TRBD1 (5 bases). V lost 2 bases and J lost 11, with 12 bases in between. CDR3 length: 13 amino acids. Per the germline V gene, CDR1 is SGHTA and CDR2 is FQGNSA. CDR3 residues: CASSLTGRDKLFF. Here the CDR3 DNA reads TGTGCCAGCAGCTTAACGGGGAGGGACAAACTGTTTTTT.

This clone was detected once. The rearrangement uses TRBV3-1 (or the pseudogene TRBV3-2) and TRBJ2-7; D unclear. Germline V gene lookup returns CDR1 LGHDT and CDR2 YNNKEL (reference sequence). The CDR3 sequence is 13 residues long. With 8 bases removed from V and 5 bases from J, the gap between germline ends came to 16 bases. CDR3: CASRKGGVNEQYF. The CDR3 nucleotides are TGTGCCAGCCGCAAGGGTGGGGTCAACGAGCAGTACTTC.

The chain carries TRBV4-3 and TRBJ2-2; no clear D gene. Germline CDR1 is LGHNA and CDR2 is YSLEER. The CDR3 spans 15 residues. Trimming removed 3 bases at V and 4 bases at J, with 12 bases between. CDR3: CASSQDLRSTGELFF. CDR3 coding DNA: TGCGCCAGCAGCCAGGACCTCCGAAGCACCGGGGAGCTGTTTTTT.

This CDR3 reads CASSLSAGRKTQYF. CDR3 sequence (DNA): TGTGCCAGCAGCTTGTCTGCCGGGAGAAAGACCCAGTACTTC. The V and J genes are TRBV5-6 and TRBJ2-5, with a tentative D call TRBD2 (6 bases). The CDR3 is 14 residues long. Per the germline V gene, CDR1 is SGHDT and CDR2 is YYEEEE. Trimming stripped 1 base from V and 6 bases from J, with 13 bases between.

CDR3 amino acids: CASSQEPWRDTQYF. For the CDR3, the DNA is TGCGCCAGCAGCCAAGAGCCGTGGCGGGATACGCAGTATTTT. The V call is TRBV4-1, the J call TRBJ2-3, with D unclear. V dropped 0 bases and J dropped 6 bases, with 10 bases sitting between them. CDR1 is MGHRA, CDR2 YSYEKL, per germline. CDR3 length: 14 residues.

The gene calls are TRBV13 and TRBJ2-7; D remains unclear. The CDR3 sequence is 12 residues long. Trimming pared 4 bases from V and 3 bases from J, leaving 7 bases between. Germline V gives CDR1 PRHDT, CDR2 FYEKMQ (reference sequence). CDR3 DNA sequence: TGTGCCAGCAGCTCTCTTAACTACGAGCAGTACTTC. Translation: CASSSLNYEQYF.